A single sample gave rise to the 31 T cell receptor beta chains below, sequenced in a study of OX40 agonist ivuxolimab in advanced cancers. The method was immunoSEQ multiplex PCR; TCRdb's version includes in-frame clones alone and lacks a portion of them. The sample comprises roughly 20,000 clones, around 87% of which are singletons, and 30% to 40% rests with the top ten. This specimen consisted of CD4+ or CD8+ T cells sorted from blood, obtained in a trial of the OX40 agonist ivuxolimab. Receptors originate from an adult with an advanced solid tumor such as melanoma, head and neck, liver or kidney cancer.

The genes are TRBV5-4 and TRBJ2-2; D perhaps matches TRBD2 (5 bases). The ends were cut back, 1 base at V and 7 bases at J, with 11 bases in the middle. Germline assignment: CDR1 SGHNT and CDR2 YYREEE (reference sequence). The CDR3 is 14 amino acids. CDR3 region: CASSLPEADGELFF. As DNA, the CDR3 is TGTGCCAGCAGCTTGCCGGAGGCGGACGGGGAGCTGTTTTTT.

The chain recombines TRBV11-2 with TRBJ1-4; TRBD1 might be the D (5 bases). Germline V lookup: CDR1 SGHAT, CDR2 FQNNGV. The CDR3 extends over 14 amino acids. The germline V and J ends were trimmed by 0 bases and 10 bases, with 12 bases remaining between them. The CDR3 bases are TGTGCCAGCAGCTTAGATTTGGGGCACACAAAACTGTTTTTT. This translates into CASSLDLGHTKLFF.

For the CDR3, the DNA is TGTGCCAGCAGCTTAGCGCGCGGACCGAGGATCGGGGAGACCCAGTACTTC. It yields the protein CASSLARGPRIGETQYF. The chain employs TRBV7-9 and TRBJ2-5, with D unclear. V was clipped by 0 bases and J by 5 bases, with 19 bases between them. This CDR3 has 17 residues. Germline V gene sequence: CDR1 SEHNR, CDR2 FQNEAQ (reference sequence). The complete variable domain, with remaining parts taken from reference TRBV7-9 and TRBJ2-5, reads DTGVSQNPRHKITKRGQNVTFRCDPISEHNRLYWYRQTLGQGPEFLTYFQNEAQLEKSRLLSDRFSAERPKGSFSTLEIQRTEQGDSAMYLCASSLARGPRIGETQYFGPGTRLLVL.

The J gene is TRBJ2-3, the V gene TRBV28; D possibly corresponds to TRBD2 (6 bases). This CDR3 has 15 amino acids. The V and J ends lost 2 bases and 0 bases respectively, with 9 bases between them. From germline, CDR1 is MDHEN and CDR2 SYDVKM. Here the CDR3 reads CASSLVGGSTDTQYF. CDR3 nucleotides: TGTGCCAGCAGTTTAGTTGGAGGGAGCACAGATACGCAGTATTTT.

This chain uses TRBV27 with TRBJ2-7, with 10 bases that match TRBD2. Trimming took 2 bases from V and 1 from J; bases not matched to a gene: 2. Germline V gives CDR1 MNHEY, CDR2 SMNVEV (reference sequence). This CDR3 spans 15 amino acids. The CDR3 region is CASSLVSGGSYEQYF. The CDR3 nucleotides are TGTGCCAGCAGTTTAGTTAGCGGGGGGTCCTACGAGCAGTACTTC.

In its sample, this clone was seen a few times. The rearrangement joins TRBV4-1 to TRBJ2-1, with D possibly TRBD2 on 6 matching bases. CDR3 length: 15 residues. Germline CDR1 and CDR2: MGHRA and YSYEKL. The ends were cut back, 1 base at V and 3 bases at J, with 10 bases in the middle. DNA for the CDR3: TGCGCCAGCAGCCAAGGGTGGGAGGACTACAATGAGCAGTTCTTC. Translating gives CASSQGWEDYNEQFF.

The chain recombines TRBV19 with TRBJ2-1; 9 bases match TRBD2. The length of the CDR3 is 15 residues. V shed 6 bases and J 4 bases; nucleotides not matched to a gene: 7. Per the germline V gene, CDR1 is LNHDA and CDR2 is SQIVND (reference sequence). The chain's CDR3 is CASRISGSAYNEQFF. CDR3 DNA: TGTGCCAGTAGGATTAGCGGGAGTGCATACAATGAGCAGTTCTTC.

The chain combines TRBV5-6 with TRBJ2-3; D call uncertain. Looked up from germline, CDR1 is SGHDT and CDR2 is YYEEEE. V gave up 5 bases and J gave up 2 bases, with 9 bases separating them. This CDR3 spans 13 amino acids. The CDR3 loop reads CASRIQDTDTQYF. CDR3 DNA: TGTGCCAGCAGGATACAAGACACAGATACGCAGTATTTT.

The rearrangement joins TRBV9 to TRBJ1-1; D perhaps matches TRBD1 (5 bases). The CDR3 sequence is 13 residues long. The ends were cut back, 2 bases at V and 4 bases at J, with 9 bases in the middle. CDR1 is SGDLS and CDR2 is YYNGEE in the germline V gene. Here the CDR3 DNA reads TGTGCCAGCAGCGTGCCCGGGGCCACTGAAGCTTTCTTT. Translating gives CASSVPGATEAFF.

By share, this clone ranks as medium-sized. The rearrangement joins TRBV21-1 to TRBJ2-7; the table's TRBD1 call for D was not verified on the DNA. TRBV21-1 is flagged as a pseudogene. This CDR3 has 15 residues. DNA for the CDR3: TGTGCCAGCAGCTCCCCCCGGGACAGAGCCTACGAGCAGTACTTC. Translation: CASSSPRDRAYEQYF.

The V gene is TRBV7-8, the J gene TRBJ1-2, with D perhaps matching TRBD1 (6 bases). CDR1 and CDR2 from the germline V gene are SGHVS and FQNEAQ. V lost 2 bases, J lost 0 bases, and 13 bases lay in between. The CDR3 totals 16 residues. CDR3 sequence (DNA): TGTGCCAGCAGCTTATTAGGGGGAGGGACTAACTATGGCTACACCTTC. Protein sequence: CASSLLGGGTNYGYTF.

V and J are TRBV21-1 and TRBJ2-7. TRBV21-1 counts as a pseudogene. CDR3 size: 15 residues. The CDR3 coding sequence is TGTGCCAGCAGCATCACAACCGGGGCCCGCTACGAGCAGTACTTC. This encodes CASSITTGARYEQYF.

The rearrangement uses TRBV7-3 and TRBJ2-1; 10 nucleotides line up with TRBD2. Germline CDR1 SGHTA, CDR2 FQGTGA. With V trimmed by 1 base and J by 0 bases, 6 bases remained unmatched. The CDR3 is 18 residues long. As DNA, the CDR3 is TGTGCCAGCAGCTTAAACGGGGCTAGCGGGAGCTCCTACAATGAGCAGTTCTTC. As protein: CASSLNGASGSSYNEQFF.

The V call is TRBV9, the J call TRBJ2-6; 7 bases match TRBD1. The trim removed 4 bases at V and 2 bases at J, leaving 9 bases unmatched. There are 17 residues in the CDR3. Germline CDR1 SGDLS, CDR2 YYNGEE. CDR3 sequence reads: CASSPAGTVTGANVLTF. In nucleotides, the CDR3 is TGTGCCAGCAGCCCAGCCGGGACAGTAACTGGGGCCAACGTCCTGACTTTC.

The CDR3 is CASSEGWETQYF. The CDR3 DNA reads TGTGCCAGCAGTGAAGGTTGGGAGACCCAGTACTTC. The chain employs TRBV6-7 and TRBJ2-5; D ambiguous. TRBV6-7 is known as an ORF, though its function is uncertain. The CDR3 loop spans 12 amino acids. With 5 bases removed from V and 5 bases from J, the gap between germline ends came to 9 bases.

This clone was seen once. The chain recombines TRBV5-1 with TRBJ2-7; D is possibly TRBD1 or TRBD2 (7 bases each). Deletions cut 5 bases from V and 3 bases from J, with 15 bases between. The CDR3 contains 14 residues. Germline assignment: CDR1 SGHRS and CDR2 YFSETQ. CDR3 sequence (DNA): TGCGCCAGCAGTACGACAGGGAGGGACTACGAGCAGTACTTC. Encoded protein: CASSTTGRDYEQYF.

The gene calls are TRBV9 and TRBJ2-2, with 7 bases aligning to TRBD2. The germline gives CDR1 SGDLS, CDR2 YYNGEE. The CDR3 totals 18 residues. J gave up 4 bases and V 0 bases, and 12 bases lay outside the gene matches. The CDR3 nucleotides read TGTGCCAGCAGCGTAGGAAGTACGGTAGCGGGCTTCACCGGGGAGCTGTTTTTT. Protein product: CASSVGSTVAGFTGELFF.

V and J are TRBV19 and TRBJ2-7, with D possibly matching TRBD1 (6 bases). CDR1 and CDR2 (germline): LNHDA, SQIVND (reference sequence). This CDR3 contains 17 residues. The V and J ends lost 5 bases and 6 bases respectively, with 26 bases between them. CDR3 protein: CASSLPPSSGQIAEQYF. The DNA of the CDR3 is TGTGCCAGTAGTTTGCCCCCATCGAGCGGACAGATTGCCGAGCAGTACTTC.

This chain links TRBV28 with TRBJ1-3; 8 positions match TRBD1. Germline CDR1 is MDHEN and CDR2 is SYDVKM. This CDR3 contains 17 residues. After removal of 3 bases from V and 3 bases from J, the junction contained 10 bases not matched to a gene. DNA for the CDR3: TGTGCCAGCAGTTTTCCCCGGGACAGGTCAGATGGAAACACCATATATTTT. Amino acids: CASSFPRDRSDGNTIYF.

CDR3: CSAKDGETEAFF. CDR3 DNA: TGCAGCGCCAAGGACGGAGAGACTGAAGCTTTCTTT. The chain links TRBV29-1 to TRBJ1-1; D unclear. Trimming pared 7 bases from V and 5 bases from J, leaving 14 bases between. The germline CDR1 and CDR2 sequences are SQVTM and ANQGSEA. CDR3 length: 12 residues.

CDR3 nucleotides: TGTGCCATCAGAGTAACTAGCGGGGATTACAATGAGCAGTTCTTC. Translation gives CAIRVTSGDYNEQFF. The chain couples TRBV10-3 to TRBJ2-1; 10 bases agree with TRBD2. Germline V gene lookup returns CDR1 ENHRY and CDR2 SYGVKD. The V segment lost 6 bases and the J segment 4 bases; nucleotides outside the gene matches: 6. This CDR3 contains 15 residues.

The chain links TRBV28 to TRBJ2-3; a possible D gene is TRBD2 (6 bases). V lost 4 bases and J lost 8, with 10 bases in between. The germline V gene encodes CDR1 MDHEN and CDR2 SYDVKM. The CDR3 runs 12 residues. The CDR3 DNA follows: TGTGCCAGCAGTTCGACTAGTGGTACGCAGTATTTT. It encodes CASSSTSGTQYF.

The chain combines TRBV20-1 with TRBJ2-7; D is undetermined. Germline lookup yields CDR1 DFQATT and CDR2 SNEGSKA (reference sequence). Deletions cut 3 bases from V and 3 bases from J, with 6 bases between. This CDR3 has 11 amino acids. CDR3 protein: CSASLGYEQYF. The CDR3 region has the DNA TGCAGTGCTAGTCTTGGCTACGAGCAGTACTTC.

The CDR3 DNA follows: TGTGCCAGTAGCCCCAAGAGGGACAGTAATGAAAAACTGTTTTTT. Protein product: CASSPKRDSNEKLFF. This chain connects TRBV19 to TRBJ1-4, with 7 bases aligning to TRBD1. The V gene end was trimmed by 6 bases and the J gene end by 4 bases; junction bases not matched to a gene: 8. This CDR3 contains 15 residues. Germline CDR1 and CDR2: LNHDA and SQIVND (reference sequence).

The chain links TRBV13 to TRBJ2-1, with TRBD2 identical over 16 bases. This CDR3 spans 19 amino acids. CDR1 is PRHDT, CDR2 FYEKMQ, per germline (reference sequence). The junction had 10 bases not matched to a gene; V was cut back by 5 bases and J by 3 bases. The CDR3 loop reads CASSRGGLAGGPGYNEQFF. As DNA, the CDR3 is TGTGCCAGCAGCCGGGGGGGACTAGCGGGAGGGCCAGGCTACAATGAGCAGTTCTTC.

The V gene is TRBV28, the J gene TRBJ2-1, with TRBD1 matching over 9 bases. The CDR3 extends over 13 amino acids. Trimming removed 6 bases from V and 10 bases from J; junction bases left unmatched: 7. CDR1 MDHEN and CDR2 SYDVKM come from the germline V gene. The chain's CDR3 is CASRSGTGSEQFF. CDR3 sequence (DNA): TGTGCCAGCAGATCCGGGACAGGGTCCGAGCAGTTCTTC.

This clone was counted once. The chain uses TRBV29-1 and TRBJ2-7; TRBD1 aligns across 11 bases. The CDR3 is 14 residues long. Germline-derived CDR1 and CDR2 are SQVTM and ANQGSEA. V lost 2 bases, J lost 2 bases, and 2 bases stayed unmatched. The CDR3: CSVEWTGGPYEQYF. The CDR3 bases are TGCAGCGTTGAATGGACAGGGGGCCCCTACGAGCAGTACTTC.

CDR3 nucleotides: TGTGCCAGCAGGAGGGAGGGCCCGTTAGATACGCAGTATTTT. This encodes CASRREGPLDTQYF. V usage is TRBV2 and J usage is TRBJ2-3; 7 bases fit TRBD2. The CDR3 is 14 amino acids. V was pared by 6 bases and J by 5 bases, with 8 bases of the junction left unmatched. In germline, CDR1 is SNHLY, CDR2 FYNNEI. Complete variable domain (other parts from reference TRBV2 and TRBJ2-3): EPEVTQTPSHQVTQMGQEVILRCVPISNHLYFYWYRQILGQKVEFLVSFYNNEISEKSEIFDDQFSVERPDGSNFTLKIRSTKLEDSAMYFCASRREGPLDTQYFGPGTRLTVL.

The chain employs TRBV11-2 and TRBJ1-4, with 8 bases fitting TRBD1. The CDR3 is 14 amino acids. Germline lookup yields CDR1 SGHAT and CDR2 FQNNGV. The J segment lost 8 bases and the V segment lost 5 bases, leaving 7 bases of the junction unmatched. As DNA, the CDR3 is TGTGCCAGCAGCGTCAGGGGGCGGGACGAAAAACTGTTTTTT. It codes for CASSVRGRDEKLFF.

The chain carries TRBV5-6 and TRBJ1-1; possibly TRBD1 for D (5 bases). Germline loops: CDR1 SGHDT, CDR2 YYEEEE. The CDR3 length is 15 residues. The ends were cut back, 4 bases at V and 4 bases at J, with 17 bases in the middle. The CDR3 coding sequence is TGTGCCAGCAGCCAGGACAACCGAGAAGGCACTGAAGCTTTCTTT. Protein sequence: CASSQDNREGTEAFF.

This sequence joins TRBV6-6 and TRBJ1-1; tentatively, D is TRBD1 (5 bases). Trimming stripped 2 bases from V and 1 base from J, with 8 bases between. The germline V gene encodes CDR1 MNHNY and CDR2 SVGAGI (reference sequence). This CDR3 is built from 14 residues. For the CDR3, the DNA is TGTGCCAGCAGTTACCCTGGACAGAACACTGAAGCTTTCTTT. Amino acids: CASSYPGQNTEAFF.